This TCR beta chain was observed in a study of T cell changes during pregnancy in multiple sclerosis. This table comes from immunoSEQ multiplex PCR, and its TCRdb copy is limited to in-frame clones, with some not included. Counted here are some 70,000 clones, roughly 92% occurring once; the ten biggest clones make up roughly 3.9%. This material consisted of peripheral blood, taken after pregnancy. The TCR sequence derives from a female donor in good health, enrolled as a control in a pregnancy study.

The CDR3 reads CASSFPTSGGAGGQETQYF. In DNA form, the CDR3 reads TGCGCCAGCAGCTTCCCGACTAGCGGGGGGGCCGGGGGTCAAGAGACCCAGTACTTC. This chain joins TRBV5-1 and TRBJ2-5; 14 bases align to TRBD2. The CDR3 has 19 amino acids. V was clipped by 2 bases and J by 2 bases; unmatched bases: 11. CDR1 and CDR2 (germline): SGHRS, YFSETQ.